The 5 T cell receptor beta chains below all came from one sample that was sequenced in a study of blood T cell repertoires in COVID-19. Profiled with immunoSEQ multiplex PCR; TCRdb holds only in-frame clones, not every one. In the table there are fewer than 60,000 clones, roughly 80% of which are singletons. The sequenced material came from peripheral blood. These receptors were collected from a man between 60 and 70 years old with acute or convalescent COVID-19.

CDR3 residues: CASRTGGAMGTDTQYF. In DNA form, the CDR3 reads TGCGCCAGCAGGACAGGGGGAGCCATGGGCACAGATACGCAGTATTTT. The V and J genes are TRBV5-1 and TRBJ2-3; the match to TRBD1 covers 9 bases. CDR1 SGHRS and CDR2 YFSETQ come from the germline V gene. This CDR3 is 16 amino acids long. With V trimmed by 5 bases and J by 1 base, 8 bases remained unmatched.

The chain joins TRBV30 to TRBJ2-1; D is undetermined. The CDR3 totals 12 residues. Germline lookup yields CDR1 GTSNPN and CDR2 SVGIG (reference sequence). Trimming cost V 0 bases and J 6 bases, with 6 bases left between them. The CDR3 is CAWSVYRNEQFF. The CDR3 DNA is TGTGCCTGGAGTGTTTATCGCAATGAGCAGTTCTTC.

This clone is medium-sized (0.01 to 0.1%) within its sample. The genes are TRBV6-1 and TRBJ1-3, with 8 bases identical to TRBD1. The CDR3 sequence is 18 residues long. V lost 2 bases, J lost 2 bases, and 11 bases stayed unmatched. CDR1 and CDR2 (germline): MNHNS, SASEGT. The CDR3 is CASSEKTGQGRTGNTIYF. Here the CDR3 DNA reads TGTGCCAGCAGTGAAAAAACAGGACAGGGTAGGACTGGAAACACCATATATTTT.

The CDR3 here is CAINPDGENYGYTF. The CDR3 DNA reads TGTGCCATCAACCCGGACGGGGAGAACTATGGCTACACCTTC. V and J are TRBV10-3 and TRBJ1-2, with D uncertain. The CDR3 has 14 amino acids. V shed 7 bases and J shed 2 bases, with 14 bases lying between them. The germline V gene has CDR1 ENHRY and CDR2 SYGVKD.

The chain employs TRBV11-3 and TRBJ1-1; no definite D call. The germline gives CDR1 SGHNT, CDR2 YENEEA. This CDR3 has 13 residues. Trimming shortened V by 2 bases and J by 3 bases, and 7 bases separated the two germline ends. CDR3 in DNA: TGTGCCAGCAGCTTATATTCTGACACTGAAGCTTTCTTT. It is translated as CASSLYSDTEAFF.